Listed below are T cell receptor beta chains from one sample, sequenced in a study of blood T cell repertoires in COVID-19. Method: immunoSEQ multiplex PCR; TCRdb's copy keeps in-frame clones and lacks some. The repertoire consists of under 200,000 clones, with around 87% occurring once and the leading ten covering just over 2.5%. Sequenced input: peripheral blood. These receptor sequences come from a woman at least 80 years old with COVID-19, enrolled during active disease. CDR3s include the opening cysteine and the closing phenylalanine or tryptophan. The D gene is left open where the match is weak. Expanded clones are given a class, and other clones once, few, many or no size at all.

cdr3_aa cdr3_nt d_call v_call clone_size j_call
CASSLRQGNSPLHF TGTGCCAGCAGTTTAAGACAGGGTAATTCACCCCTCCACTTT TRBD1 TRBV27 . TRBJ1-6
CASSSRGQGLGDTEAFF TGCGCCAGCAGCTCCAGGGGACAGGGCCTGGGAGACACTGAAGCTTTCTTT TRBD1 TRBV5-1 . TRBJ1-1
CASEGRGVGTDTQYF TGTGCCAGCGAGGGGAGGGGCGTAGGGACAGATACGCAGTATTTT TRBD2 TRBV28 . TRBJ2-3
CASSQRLAGWGEQYF TGCGCCAGCAGCCAGAGACTAGCGGGGTGGGGCGAGCAGTACTTC TRBD2 TRBV4-3 . TRBJ2-7
CASSSTGQSFNEQYF TGTGCCAGCAGCTCGACGGGACAGAGTTTTAACGAGCAGTACTTC TRBD1 TRBV5-4 . TRBJ2-7
CASSYEGNGYTF TGTGCCAGCAGTTACGAGGGAAATGGCTACACCTTC . TRBV6-5 . TRBJ1-2
CASSQVLVGLGTEAFF TGTGCCAGCAGCCAAGTACTAGTGGGGTTAGGAACTGAAGCTTTCTTT . TRBV14 . TRBJ1-1
CASSRSGTSGLPAYEQYF TGTGCCAGCAGTCGATCCGGGACTAGCGGGCTCCCGGCCTACGAGCAGTACTTC TRBD2 TRBV6-6 . TRBJ2-7
CSAPRETQYF TGCAGTGCTCCGAGGGAGACCCAGTACTTC . TRBV20-1 . TRBJ2-5
CASSSRVTEAFF TGTGCCAGTAGTTCCCGGGTCACTGAAGCTTTCTTT . TRBV19 few TRBJ1-1
CASSPRTGGGAEAFF TGTGCCAGCAGCCCACGGACCGGGGGAGGGGCTGAAGCTTTCTTT . TRBV3-1/TRBV3-2 . TRBJ1-1
CASSLSGGNEKLFF TGTGCCAGCAGTTTATCAGGGGGGAATGAAAAACTGTTTTTT TRBD1 TRBV28 . TRBJ1-4
CASGDRQLHEQYF TGTGCCAGTGGCGACAGACAGCTGCACGAGCAGTACTTC . TRBV19 . TRBJ2-7